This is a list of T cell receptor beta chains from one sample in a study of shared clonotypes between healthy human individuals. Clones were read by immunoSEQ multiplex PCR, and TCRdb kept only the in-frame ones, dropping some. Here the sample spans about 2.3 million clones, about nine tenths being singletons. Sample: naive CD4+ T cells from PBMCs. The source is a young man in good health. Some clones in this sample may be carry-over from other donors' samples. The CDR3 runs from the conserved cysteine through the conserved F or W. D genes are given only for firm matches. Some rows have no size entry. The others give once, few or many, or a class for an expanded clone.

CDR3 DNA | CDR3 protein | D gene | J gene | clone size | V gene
TGTGCCAGCAGCCCCACTAGACCTCGGAACACTGAAGCTTTCTTT | CASSPTRPRNTEAFF | . | TRBJ1-1 | few | TRBV14
TGCAGCGTTGATTGGGGCTATGGCTACACCTTC | CSVDWGYGYTF | . | TRBJ1-2 | . | TRBV29-1
TGTGCCAGCAGCCCCCAAGGGAACACCATATATTTT | CASSPQGNTIYF | . | TRBJ1-3 | . | TRBV7-9
TGTGCCAGCAGTTCCCAAAGCACAGATACGCAGTATTTT | CASSSQSTDTQYF | . | TRBJ2-3 | . | TRBV7-3
TGTGCCAGCAGCCTAACGACAGGGACCTACGAGCAGTACTTC | CASSLTTGTYEQYF | TRBD1 | TRBJ2-7 | . | TRBV11-2
TGTGCCAGCAGCTTAGCGAGGACAGGGGGGGAGGGTTGGTACTTC | CASSLARTGGEGWYF | TRBD1 | TRBJ2-4 | . | TRBV7-2
TGTGCCAGCAGTTTAGCAGGGCCTTACACCGGGGAGCTGTTTTTT | CASSLAGPYTGELFF | . | TRBJ2-2 | . | TRBV27
TGTGCCAGCAGTGTGGGGGTGTTGGGCCAGGCCCCCCAGCATTTT | CASSVGVLGQAPQHF | . | TRBJ1-5 | . | TRBV6-1
TGCGCCAGCAGCTTTAATTTTCTTGGCTCCGGAAACACCATATATTTT | CASSFNFLGSGNTIYF | . | TRBJ1-3 | . | TRBV5-1
TGTGCCAGCAGGAAGGGACAGGGACAGACTAATGAAAAACTGTTTTTT | CASRKGQGQTNEKLFF | TRBD1 | TRBJ1-4 | . | TRBV2
TGTGCCAGCGGCGGGACAGTGGACCTGGATACGCAGTATTTT | CASGGTVDLDTQYF | . | TRBJ2-3 | . | TRBV2
TGTGCCAGCAGTTTGCGCAATGAGCAGTTCTTC | CASSLRNEQFF | . | TRBJ2-1 | . | TRBV28
TGTGCCAGCAGTGGGACAGGGGAGGCTGGCTACACCTTC | CASSGTGEAGYTF | TRBD1 | TRBJ1-2 | . | TRBV2
TGTGCCAGCAGCTTATCTATGGGACTAGCGGGAGGGAACACCGGGGAGCTGTTTTTT | CASSLSMGLAGGNTGELFF | TRBD2 | TRBJ2-2 | . | TRBV7-8
TGTGCCAGCAGCCAAGACGGTTCAAGCATCTCCACCCAGTACTTC | CASSQDGSSISTQYF | . | TRBJ2-5 | . | TRBV4-2
TGTGCCAGCTCACGTTACAATGAGCAGTTCTTC | CASSRYNEQFF | . | TRBJ2-1 | once | TRBV7-2
TGCGCCAGCAGGCCAGATTTACGGTACAATGAGCAGTTCTTC | CASRPDLRYNEQFF | . | TRBJ2-1 | . | TRBV4-1
TGTGCCAGCAGTTACGACAGGAGCTCTGGAAACACCATATATTTT | CASSYDRSSGNTIYF | . | TRBJ1-3 | few | TRBV6-5
TGTGCCAGCAGCCCACAAGGGGGGATCTACAATGAGCAGTTCTTC | CASSPQGGIYNEQFF | . | TRBJ2-1 | . | TRBV7-9
TGCGCCAGCAGCTTGGGTGGATTTAAAACCGGGGAGCTGTTTTTT | CASSLGGFKTGELFF | . | TRBJ2-2 | once | TRBV5-1
TGTGCCTGGAGTCCTCAGGGGGCGCGGCGGGCTGAAGCTTTCTTT | CAWSPQGARRAEAFF | TRBD1 | TRBJ1-1 | . | TRBV30
TGTGCCATCAGTCCTCAGGGGGGGGGCAATCAGCCCCAGCATTTT | CAISPQGGGNQPQHF | TRBD1 | TRBJ1-5 | . | TRBV10-3
TGTGCCAGCCGCCCGGTAGGTTATAACGAGCAGTACTTC | CASRPVGYNEQYF | . | TRBJ2-7 | . | TRBV6-6
TGCAGCGTCCTATCACCGTTAACAGATACGCAGTATTTT | CSVLSPLTDTQYF | . | TRBJ2-3 | . | TRBV29-1
TGTGCCAGCATTATGAGCGGCCCAGGTGTAAGTGAGCAGTTCTTC | CASIMSGPGVSEQFF | . | TRBJ2-1 | . | TRBV28
TGTGCCAGCACTCCCCAAAGGCTAGCGGCGAACGAGCAGTACTTC | CASTPQRLAANEQYF | TRBD2 | TRBJ2-7 | . | TRBV2
TGTGCCAGCAGTGAAGAGGCAGGGGGCTATTCTGGAAACACCATATATTTT | CASSEEAGGYSGNTIYF | TRBD1 | TRBJ1-3 | . | TRBV2
TGTGCCAGCAGCTCCTCCGGTCAGGGACGTGCCTATGGCTACACCTTC | CASSSSGQGRAYGYTF | . | TRBJ1-2 | . | TRBV5-8
TGTGCCAGCAGGCCCCCAAGTAATGAGCAGTTCTTC | CASRPPSNEQFF | . | TRBJ2-1 | . | TRBV6-1
TGTGCCAGCAGCTTACCTGGGACAGGGGGCCGTGCGAAGAACACCGGGGAGCTGTTTTTT | CASSLPGTGGRAKNTGELFF | TRBD1 | TRBJ2-2 | . | TRBV7-6
TGTGCCAGCAGTTTAGTGGCGCTGAACACTGAAGCTTTCTTT | CASSLVALNTEAFF | . | TRBJ1-1 | few | TRBV28
TGTGCCAGCAGCCTCGCAGGGGGCAGCACCGGGGAGCTGTTTTTT | CASSLAGGSTGELFF | TRBD1 | TRBJ2-2 | . | TRBV7-3
TGTGCCAGCAGTGCCAGAATGAACACTGAAGCTTTCTTT | CASSARMNTEAFF | . | TRBJ1-1 | . | TRBV28
TGTGCCAGCAGGACTTTGGGACTCACAGGGGGCTATGGCTACACCTTC | CASRTLGLTGGYGYTF | TRBD1 | TRBJ1-2 | . | TRBV28
TGTGCCAGTAGTGCAGAGCCGCCCGGGACCCGGAATGAGCAGTTCTTC | CASSAEPPGTRNEQFF | . | TRBJ2-1 | . | TRBV19
TGTGCCAGCAGCTTGGAACGGAGGGGCACTGAAGCTTTCTTT | CASSLERRGTEAFF | . | TRBJ1-1 | few | TRBV5-6
TGCGCCAGCAGCTTGTCAGCAACTAATGAAAAACTGTTTTTT | CASSLSATNEKLFF | . | TRBJ1-4 | . | TRBV5-1
TGTGCCAGCAGTGCCACGGCCGGGGCTACTAGGTCACCCCTCCACTTT | CASSATAGATRSPLHF | . | TRBJ1-6 | . | TRBV6-4
TGTGCCAGCAGGTATATGGGACCCCGAGAGACCCAGTACTTC | CASRYMGPRETQYF | . | TRBJ2-5 | . | TRBV6-8
TGTGCCAGCAGGTCATACAGGGGAAGCAATCAGCCCCAGCATTTT | CASRSYRGSNQPQHF | TRBD1 | TRBJ1-5 | . | TRBV28
TGTGCCAGCAGCCCTAGCTCCTACAATGAGCAGTTCTTC | CASSPSSYNEQFF | . | TRBJ2-1 | . | TRBV5-4
TGTGCCAGCAGTGAAGGGGTCAATCGGGTGGAGCAGTACTTC | CASSEGVNRVEQYF | . | TRBJ2-7 | . | TRBV2
TGCGCCAGCAGCTTGGTTTTCTCCCCGAGGGGCGAGCAGTACTTC | CASSLVFSPRGEQYF | . | TRBJ2-7 | . | TRBV5-1